This T cell receptor (beta chain) was profiled in a study of CD8 T cells in Susac syndrome. cDNA came from around 0.5 to 1 ug RNA primed by random hexamers. The TCR beta CDR3 was amplified by immunoSEQ multiplex PCR across 54 Vbeta, 13 Jbeta. TCRdb re-called the immunoSEQ multiplex PCR reads with MiXCR, one entry per CDR3 protein. The table includes more than 95,000 distinct CDR3 sequences, just under 95% detected once. Trimming left V 3 bases short and J 4 bases short, with 9 bases between. CDR1 is ENHRY and CDR2 is SYGVKD in the germline V gene. The CDR3 contains 13 residues. Sequencing of TCR beta was performed on blood CD8+ and CD4+ T cells. Controls matched for sex and age were healthy donors. In contrast to the negatively isolated CD8+ and CD4+ T cells, TEMRA cells were FACS-enriched.

The specimen was CD4+ T cells from PBMCs. This TCR was sampled from a human donor in good health. The chain employs TRBV10-3 and TRBJ1-2; the D gene is possibly TRBD1 (6 bases). This chain's CDR3 is CAISEGQTYGYTF. CDR3 coding DNA: TGTGCCATCAGTGAAGGACAGACCTATGGCTACACCTTC.